This T cell receptor (beta chain) was sequenced for a study of cytomegalovirus exposure and HLA in healthy donors. PCR was performed using 60 Vbeta and 13 Jbeta primers. Sequencing was performed with immunoSEQ multiplex PCR; in TCRdb, only in-frame clones are kept and a portion is missing. Here the sample spans around 200,000 clones, around 67% being singletons. V trimming: 2 bases; J trimming: 7 bases; junction bases outside the gene matches: 8. Germline lookup yields CDR1 SQVTM and CDR2 ANQGSEA. The CDR3 length is 13 residues. The TCR originated in a woman aged 25 to 39 in good health and CMV-seropositive. The genes are TRBV29-1 and TRBJ2-7; 7 bases fit TRBD2. The specimen was PBMCs. The CDR3 loop reads CSVESGASREQYF. CDR3 coding DNA: TGCAGCGTTGAAAGCGGGGCCTCAAGGGAGCAGTACTTC.